The 18 T cell receptor beta chains presented below share a single source sample, sequenced in a study of identical twins. TCRdb independently ran MiXCR on the 5' RACE reads; one entry per CDR3 protein. The profile shows about 810,000 distinct CDR3 sequences, 9% to 15% of them singletons. The sample also formed part of further work on yellow fever vaccine responses in identical twins.

Sequencing used PBMCs. The source of these receptors is a woman aged 18-30 years in good health.

This clonotype was seen a handful of times. This chain connects TRBV4-1 to TRBJ2-1; 8 bases are shared with TRBD2. Germline V gives CDR1 MGHRA, CDR2 YSYEKL. The CDR3 loop spans 17 amino acids. Germline trimming cut 0 bases from V and 4 bases from J; bases unmatched to any gene: 8. This CDR3 reads CASSQDLGSGSYNEQFF. The CDR3 DNA follows: TGCGCCAGCAGCCAAGATCTCGGCAGCGGGAGTTACAATGAGCAGTTCTTC.

The V call is TRBV12-3 or TRBV12-4, the J call TRBJ2-7, with D hard to call. Trimming took 7 bases from V and 5 from J, leaving 15 bases between them. This CDR3 is built from 13 residues. As DNA, the CDR3 is TGTGCCAGCAAACCGGGCCTTGGAGACGAGCAGTACTTC. Its protein product is CASKPGLGDEQYF.

This clonotype was detected many times. The V and J genes are TRBV7-8 and TRBJ1-4; D gene unclear. This CDR3 has 12 residues. Trimming stripped 3 bases from V and 7 bases from J, with 6 bases between. CDR1 is SGHVS and CDR2 is FQNEAQ in the germline V gene. The CDR3 loop reads CASSFYGEKLFF. The CDR3 region has the DNA TGTGCCAGCAGCTTCTACGGTGAAAAACTGTTTTTT.

This chain links TRBV7-9 with TRBJ1-1; TRBD1 matches 9 bases. Germline V gene sequence: CDR1 SEHNR, CDR2 FQNEAQ (reference sequence). V was pared by 4 bases and J by 6 bases, with 6 bases of the junction left unmatched. This CDR3 region has 14 residues. As DNA, the CDR3 is TGTGCCAGCAGCTATACAGGGGGCGCGGCTGAAGCTTTCTTT. Amino acid sequence: CASSYTGGAAEAFF. Variable domain in full (rest from reference TRBV7-9 and TRBJ1-1): DTGVSQNPRHKITKRGQNVTFRCDPISEHNRLYWYRQTLGQGPEFLTYFQNEAQLEKSRLLSDRFSAERPKGSFSTLEIQRTEQGDSAMYLCASSYTGGAAEAFFGQGTRLTVV.

This sequence joins TRBV20-1 and TRBJ2-7; 11 positions agree with TRBD2. The germline CDR1 and CDR2 sequences are DFQATT and SNEGSKA (reference sequence). This CDR3 comprises 15 residues. With V trimmed by 2 bases and J by 1 base, 4 bases remained unmatched. The DNA for the CDR3 is TGCAGTGCTAGATTCCTAGCGGGAGGTTCCTACGAGCAGTACTTC. It translates to CSARFLAGGSYEQYF.

The rearrangement links TRBV2 to TRBJ2-1; 10 bases agree with TRBD2. The CDR3 totals 18 residues. The germline V gene encodes CDR1 SNHLY and CDR2 FYNNEI. Losses at the gene ends were 0 bases for V and 6 bases for J; bases not matched to a gene: 11. The CDR3 coding sequence is TGTGCCAGCAGTGAAGCCTTTTGGACTAGCGGCAGCCCCAATGAGCAGTTCTTC. The encoded protein is CASSEAFWTSGSPNEQFF.

This clonotype was detected a few times. The chain joins TRBV15 to TRBJ2-7; D remains ambiguous. The length of the CDR3 is 12 residues. The V end lost 1 base, the J end lost 9 bases, and 10 bases lay between the germline ends. Per germline, CDR1 LNHNV and CDR2 YYDKDF (reference sequence). The CDR3 DNA follows: TGTGCCACCAGCAGAGCCGATGGGTTGCAGTACGTC. Protein product: CATSRADGLQYV.

The rearrangement uses TRBV21-1 and TRBJ2-2. TRBV21-1 is an annotated pseudogene. CDR3 length equals 14 residues. The CDR3 DNA reads TGTGCCAGCAGCAAGTCCAGGAACACCGGGGAGCTGTTTTTT. Translating it yields CASSKSRNTGELFF.

This clonotype was observed many times. V and J are TRBV7-2 and TRBJ2-2; weak D call: TRBD2 (5 bases). Germline V gene lookup returns CDR1 SGHTA and CDR2 FQGNSA. This CDR3 is 15 amino acids long. The V end was cut by 4 bases, the J end by 8 bases, with 17 bases between. The CDR3 here is CASSSPTGVGGELFF. Written as DNA, the CDR3 is TGTGCCAGCAGCTCCCCTACCGGGGTAGGAGGGGAGCTGTTTTTT.

The chain couples TRBV7-9 to TRBJ2-7; TRBD2 matches 12 bases. J was trimmed by 4 bases and V by 5 bases; bases with no gene match: 3. This CDR3 has 14 amino acids. Germline V gene data show CDR1 as SEHNR and CDR2 as FQNEAQ (reference sequence). The CDR3 loop reads CASSKTSGGYEQYF. The CDR3 DNA sequence: TGTGCCAGCAGCAAGACTAGCGGGGGTTACGAGCAGTACTTC.

This clonotype has more than one count but fewer than ten. This sequence joins TRBV19 and TRBJ2-5, with a tentative D call TRBD1 (6 bases). V was trimmed by 6 bases and J by 2 bases, leaving 16 bases between them. Germline V gene lookup returns CDR1 LNHDA and CDR2 SQIVND (reference sequence). The CDR3 length is 15 residues. CDR3 coding DNA: TGTGCCAGTAGCTCTAACAGGGTCGGGCAAGAGACCCAGTACTTC. This gives the protein CASSSNRVGQETQYF.

This clonotype was observed a few times. The gene calls are TRBV29-1 and TRBJ2-5, with D tentatively TRBD1 (6 bases). The CDR3 runs 13 residues. The germline V gene encodes CDR1 SQVTM and CDR2 ANQGSEA. V was cut by 6 bases and J by 2 bases, with 13 bases left in between. CDR3 sequence reads: CSVKGGGQETQYF. CDR3 nucleotides: TGCAGCGTCAAAGGGGGTGGGCAAGAGACCCAGTACTTC.

This clonotype was observed a handful of times. The genes are TRBV3-1 and TRBJ2-1, with 7 bases lining up with TRBD1. Germline V lookup: CDR1 LGHDT, CDR2 YNNKEL (reference sequence). J gave up 4 bases and V 6 bases, and 12 bases lay outside the gene matches. This CDR3 is 16 amino acids long. The CDR3 DNA is TGTGCCAGCAGGAAGGCAGAAGGGGGCCGGTACAATGAGCAGTTCTTC. Its protein product is CASRKAEGGRYNEQFF.

The CDR3 DNA reads as TGCGCCAGCATCCTGCACTTAGCGGTCTCCTACAATGAGCAGTTCTTC. This codes for CASILHLAVSYNEQFF. This chain links TRBV4-1 with TRBJ2-1; D perhaps matches TRBD2 (6 bases). With 7 bases removed from V and 0 bases from J, the gap between germline ends came to 16 bases. The CDR3 totals 16 residues. Germline lookup yields CDR1 MGHRA and CDR2 YSYEKL.

The V and J genes are TRBV24-1 and TRBJ2-1; TRBD2 might be the D (7 bases). Germline V lookup: CDR1 KGHDR, CDR2 SFDVKD. The CDR3 extends over 15 amino acids. The V gene lost 5 bases and the J gene lost 5 bases, with 15 bases spanning the gap. The CDR3 reads CATSVRGGPNNEQFF. The CDR3 DNA reads as TGTGCCACCAGTGTAAGGGGGGGCCCTAACAATGAGCAGTTCTTC.

The chain recombines TRBV19 with TRBJ2-3, with D perhaps TRBD1 or TRBD2 (6 bases each). Trimming left V 7 bases short and J 3 bases short, with 11 bases between. CDR1 is LNHDA, CDR2 SQIVND, per germline (reference sequence). This CDR3 has 13 amino acids. This CDR3 reads CASNTGRTDTQYF. The CDR3 DNA sequence: TGTGCCAGTAATACAGGGAGGACAGATACGCAGTATTTT.

The chain recombines TRBV5-1 with TRBJ2-3; a weak D match, TRBD2 (7 bases). V was cut by 6 bases and J by 5 bases, with 16 bases left in between. Germline V lookup: CDR1 SGHRS, CDR2 YFSETQ. The CDR3 totals 14 residues. The CDR3 region is CASKRGGAGDTQYF. The CDR3 coding sequence is TGCGCCAGCAAGAGAGGGGGGGCCGGAGATACGCAGTATTTT.

This clonotype has a handful of counts. J is TRBJ1-2 and V is TRBV6-2 or TRBV6-3; the D gene is possibly TRBD1 (6 bases). Germline V CDR1 and CDR2: MNHEY, SVGEGT. Trimming removed 6 bases at V and 3 bases at J, with 11 bases between. This CDR3 has 13 amino acids. CDR3 region: CASRTTGHYGYTF. The CDR3 DNA reads TGTGCCAGCAGGACCACAGGGCACTATGGCTACACCTTC.